This TCR beta chain was obtained from a study of blood T cell repertoires in COVID-19 (dated by TCRdb to between 2020 and 2021). In the study overall: Samples covering the acute and convalescent phases of COVID-19 were provided by collaborators in the United States, Italy and Spain. The material from the prospective study consisted of cDNA or gDNA derived from T cells, B-cell-depleted T cells, or PBMCs. The dataset comprised deeply sampled blood TCRbeta repertoires from subjects exposed to, actively infected with, or recovered from COVID-19. The repertoires were released in a freely available public database meant as a resource for research on the immune response to SARS-CoV-2. The samples were drawn from two sources: the first 160 participants of the ongoing ImmuneRACE study, and approximately 1,300 subjects contributed by 6 global collaborators. A de-identified subject ID, COVID-19 status, age in years and sex were almost always included in the sample metadata. HLA class I and class II types, where available, came from metadata supplied by the sample provider rather than from assay-based typing. Summary of the overall study and its limitations: The amount of clinical and demographic metadata varied by source and participant and was provided uncurated.

TCRbeta CDR3 regions were amplified from genomic DNA using the immunoSEQ Assay, a bias-controlled multiplex PCR. The authors processed their data as follows. Within the assay, amplification of reference gene primers was used to estimate how many nucleated cells each sample contained. To quantify the absolute abundance of each unique TCRbeta CDR3 rearrangement, sequence reads were collapsed and filtered. For each sample, productive Simpson clonality was calculated as the square root of Simpson's diversity index across productive rearrangements. As stored in TCRdb, this immuneACCESS dataset retains in-frame rearrangements with V and J assigned. A fraction of the clones does not appear; measured against another copy, unresolved V genes explain less than half of the discrepancy, and the remainder lacks a known reason. The DNA was the basis for D and trimming; V, J and clone size are from that table. The sample table shows about 360,000 clones, and 65% to 90% are seen once. Of the sample, under 8.5% falls within the top ten clones.

Turning to this clone: It has no known antigen specificity. Base qualities were left out, and no much larger clone turns up one base away.

One collaborating source in Seattle enrolled patients during active infection and followed them longitudinally through the course of disease. Collaborating institutions collected whole blood in K2EDTA tubes following their own protocols. For TCRbeta analysis, collaborator samples were shipped as frozen whole blood, as isolated PBMCs, or as DNA extracted from either sample type. Sequenced: peripheral blood. The source is a woman aged 55-69 years with COVID-19, enrolled during active disease.

For the CDR3, the sequence is CASGDRKPNTEAFF. The nucleotide sequence is TGTGCCAGCGGCGACAGAAAACCGAACACTGAAGCTTTCTTT. The chain was built from TRBV6-5 and TRBJ1-1, with TRBD1 perhaps the D gene, on 5 matching bases. The CDR3 measures 14 amino acids from cysteine to phenylalanine. Kept here is only the CDR3 DNA, which spans 42 bases and is read in frame from base 1. V loses 8 bases of germline sequence and J loses 1 base, and the interval between the two ends is 14 bases. The germline V gene gives CDR1 as MNHEY and CDR2 as SVGAGI.